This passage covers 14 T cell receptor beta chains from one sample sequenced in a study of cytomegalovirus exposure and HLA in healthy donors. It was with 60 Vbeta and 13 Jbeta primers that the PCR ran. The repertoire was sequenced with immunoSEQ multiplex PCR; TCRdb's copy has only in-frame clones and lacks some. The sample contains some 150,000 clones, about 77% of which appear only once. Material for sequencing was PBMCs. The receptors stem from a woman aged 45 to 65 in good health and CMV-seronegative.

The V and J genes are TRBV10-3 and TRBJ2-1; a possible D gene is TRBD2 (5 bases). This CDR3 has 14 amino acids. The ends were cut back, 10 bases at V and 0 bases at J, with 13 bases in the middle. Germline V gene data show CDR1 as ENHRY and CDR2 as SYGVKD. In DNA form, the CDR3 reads TGTGCCACCTCACGCAGCGGCTCCTACAATGAGCAGTTCTTC. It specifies CATSRSGSYNEQFF.

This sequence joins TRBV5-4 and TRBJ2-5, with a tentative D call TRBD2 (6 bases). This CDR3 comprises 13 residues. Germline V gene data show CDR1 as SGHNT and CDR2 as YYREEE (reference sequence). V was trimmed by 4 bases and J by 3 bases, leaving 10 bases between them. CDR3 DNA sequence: TGTGCCAGCAGCCCCCGGGGGAAAGAGACCCAGTACTTC. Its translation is CASSPRGKETQYF.

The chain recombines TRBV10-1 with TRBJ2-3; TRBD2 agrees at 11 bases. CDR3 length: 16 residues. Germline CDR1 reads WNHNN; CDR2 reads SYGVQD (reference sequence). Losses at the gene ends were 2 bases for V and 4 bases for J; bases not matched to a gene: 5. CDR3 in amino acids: CASSEASGGPPDTQYF. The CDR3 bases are TGCGCCAGCAGTGAGGCTAGCGGGGGGCCCCCAGATACGCAGTATTTT.

CDR3 sequence reads: CASSLDSYNEQFF. In nucleotides, the CDR3 is TGTGCCAGCAGCTTAGACTCGTACAATGAGCAGTTCTTC. The V gene is TRBV7-2, the J gene TRBJ2-1; D is uncertain. The CDR3 loop spans 13 amino acids. CDR1 SGHTA and CDR2 FQGNSA come from the germline V gene. Trimming pared 1 base from V and 4 bases from J, leaving 5 bases between.

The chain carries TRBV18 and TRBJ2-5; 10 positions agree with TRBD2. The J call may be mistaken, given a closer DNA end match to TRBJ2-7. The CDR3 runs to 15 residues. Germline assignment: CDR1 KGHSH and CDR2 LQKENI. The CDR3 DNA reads TGTGCCAGCTCACAGACCCTAGCGGGGGCCTACGAGCAGTACTTC. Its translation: CASSQTLAGAYEQYF.

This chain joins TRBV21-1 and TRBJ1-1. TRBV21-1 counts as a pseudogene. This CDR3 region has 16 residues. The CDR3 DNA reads TGTGCCAGCAGCAAAAGAGGCCGGGGGGCCTGCACTGAAGCTTTCTTT. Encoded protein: CASSKRGRGACTEAFF.

Here the CDR3 reads CASSAGQGVMGEAFF. Written as DNA, the CDR3 is TGTGCCAGCAGCGCAGGACAGGGAGTTATGGGTGAAGCTTTCTTT. J is TRBJ1-1 and V is TRBV11-2; 8 bases are shared with TRBD1. Trimming at V came to 5 bases and at J to 7 bases, leaving 12 bases not matched to a gene. Germline CDR1 SGHAT, CDR2 FQNNGV. This CDR3 has 15 amino acids. Full variable domain (outside the CDR3, taken from reference TRBV11-2 and TRBJ1-1): EAGVAQSPRYKIIEKRQSVAFWCNPISGHATLYWYQQILGQGPKLLIQFQNNGVVDDSQLPKDRFSAERLKGVDSTLKIQPAKLEDSAVYLCASSAGQGVMGEAFFGQGTRLTVV.

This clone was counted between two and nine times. The CDR3 coding sequence is TGTGCCAGCAGCCAAGATACGAAACCGGGACAGACAATATTAATAAATGAGCAGTTCTTC. Protein product: CASSQDTKPGQTILINEQFF. The chain couples TRBV4-2 to TRBJ2-1, with TRBD1 identical over 7 bases. CDR3 length equals 20 residues. With 0 bases clipped from V and 7 bases from J, the junction kept 21 bases outside the gene matches. Germline V gene lookup returns CDR1 LGHNA and CDR2 YNFKEQ.

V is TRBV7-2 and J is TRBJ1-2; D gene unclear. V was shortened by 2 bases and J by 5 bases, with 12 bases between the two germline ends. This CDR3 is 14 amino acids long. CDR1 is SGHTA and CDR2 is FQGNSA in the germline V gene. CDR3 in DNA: TGTGCCAGCAGCTTACACCCACTCACTTATGGCTACACCTTC. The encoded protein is CASSLHPLTYGYTF.

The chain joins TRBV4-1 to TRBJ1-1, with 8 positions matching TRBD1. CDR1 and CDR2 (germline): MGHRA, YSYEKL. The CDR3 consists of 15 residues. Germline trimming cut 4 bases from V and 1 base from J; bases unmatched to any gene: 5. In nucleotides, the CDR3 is TGCGCCAGCAGCCTTTTAGACAGGGGGAACACTGAAGCTTTCTTT. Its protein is CASSLLDRGNTEAFF.

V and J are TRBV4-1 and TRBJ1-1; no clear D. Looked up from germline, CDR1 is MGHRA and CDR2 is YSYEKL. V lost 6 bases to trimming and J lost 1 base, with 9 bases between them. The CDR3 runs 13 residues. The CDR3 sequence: CASRETENTEAFF. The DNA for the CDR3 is TGCGCCAGCAGGGAAACAGAGAACACTGAAGCTTTCTTT.

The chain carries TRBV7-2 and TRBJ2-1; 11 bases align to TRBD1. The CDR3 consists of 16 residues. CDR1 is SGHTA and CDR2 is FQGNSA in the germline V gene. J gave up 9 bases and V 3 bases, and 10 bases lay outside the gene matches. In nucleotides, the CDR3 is TGTGCCAGCAGCTTTTACCGCGGACAGGGGGCCGGTGAGCAGTTCTTC. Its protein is CASSFYRGQGAGEQFF.

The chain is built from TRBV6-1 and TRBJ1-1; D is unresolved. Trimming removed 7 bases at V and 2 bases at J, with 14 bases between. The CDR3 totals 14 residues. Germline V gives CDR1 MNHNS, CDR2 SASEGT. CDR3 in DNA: TGTGCCAGCACTAGACTTACAACTAACACTGAAGCTTTCTTT. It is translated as CASTRLTTNTEAFF.

This CDR3 is CASSPSGQGSRQPQHF. The CDR3 DNA is TGTGCCAGCAGCCCATCCGGACAGGGGAGTCGTCAGCCCCAGCATTTT. The chain is built from TRBV7-9 and TRBJ1-5; TRBD1 aligns across 9 bases. The CDR3 spans 16 residues. CDR1 is SEHNR and CDR2 is FQNEAQ in the germline V gene (reference sequence). Trimming removed 5 bases from V and 6 bases from J; junction bases left unmatched: 11.